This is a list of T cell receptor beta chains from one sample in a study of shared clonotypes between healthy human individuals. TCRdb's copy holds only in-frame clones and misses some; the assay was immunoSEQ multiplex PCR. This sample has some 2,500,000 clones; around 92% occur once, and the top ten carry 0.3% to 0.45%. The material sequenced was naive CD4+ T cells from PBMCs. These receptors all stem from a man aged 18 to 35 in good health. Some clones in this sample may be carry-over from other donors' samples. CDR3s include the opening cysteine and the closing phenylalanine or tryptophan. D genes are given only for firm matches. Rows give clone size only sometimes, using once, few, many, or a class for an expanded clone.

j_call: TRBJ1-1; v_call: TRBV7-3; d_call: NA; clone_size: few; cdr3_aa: CASSLAANTEAFF; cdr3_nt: TGTGCCAGCAGCTTAGCGGCGAACACTGAAGCTTTCTTT
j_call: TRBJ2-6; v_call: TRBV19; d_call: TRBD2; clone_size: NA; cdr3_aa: CASSTLAGASPSSGANVLTF; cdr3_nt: TGTGCCAGTAGTACCCTAGCGGGAGCGTCGCCCTCCTCTGGGGCCAACGTCCTGACTTTC
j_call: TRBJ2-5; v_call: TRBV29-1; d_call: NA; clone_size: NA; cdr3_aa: CSVQTPGRSLETQYF; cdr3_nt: TGCAGCGTTCAGACTCCAGGGAGGTCTTTGGAGACCCAGTACTTC
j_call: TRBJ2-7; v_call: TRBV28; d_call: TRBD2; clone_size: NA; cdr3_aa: CASTTFGNGGLAGVYEQYF; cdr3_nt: TGTGCCAGCACCACATTCGGCAATGGCGGGCTAGCGGGAGTCTACGAGCAGTACTTC
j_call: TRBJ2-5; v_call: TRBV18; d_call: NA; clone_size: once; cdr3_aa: CASLTSSSLETQYF; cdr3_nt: TGTGCCAGCCTTACATCGAGCTCGCTTGAGACCCAGTACTTC
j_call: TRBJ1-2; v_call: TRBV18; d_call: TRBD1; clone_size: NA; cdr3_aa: CASSPLAAQGVDGYTF; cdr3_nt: TGTGCCAGCTCGCCCCTGGCCGCCCAGGGGGTGGATGGCTACACCTTC
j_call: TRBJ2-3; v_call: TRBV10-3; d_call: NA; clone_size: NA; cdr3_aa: CAISESRAADTQYF; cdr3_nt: TGTGCCATCAGTGAGTCGCGGGCAGCAGATACGCAGTATTTT
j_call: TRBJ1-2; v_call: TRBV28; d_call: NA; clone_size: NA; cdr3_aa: CASLPVPGPETVLNYGYTF; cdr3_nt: TGTGCCAGCCTACCCGTCCCAGGCCCTGAAACGGTCCTTAACTATGGCTACACCTTC
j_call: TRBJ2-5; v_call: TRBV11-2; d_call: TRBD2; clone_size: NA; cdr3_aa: CASSLDGGGRETQYF; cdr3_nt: TGTGCCAGCAGCCTAGACGGGGGGGGCCGGGAGACCCAGTACTTC
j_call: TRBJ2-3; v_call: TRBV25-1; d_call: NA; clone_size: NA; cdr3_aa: CASSEYRSGDTDTQYF; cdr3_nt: TGTGCCAGCAGTGAATATAGGAGCGGGGACACAGATACACAGTATTTT
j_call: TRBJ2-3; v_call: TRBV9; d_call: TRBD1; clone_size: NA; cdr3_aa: CASSASGTGADTQYF; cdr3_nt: TGTGCCAGCAGCGCCTCCGGGACAGGGGCAGATACGCAGTATTTT
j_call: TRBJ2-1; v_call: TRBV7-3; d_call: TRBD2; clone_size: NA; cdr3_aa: CASSRGLAGENEQFF; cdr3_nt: TGTGCCAGCAGCCGAGGACTAGCGGGTGAAAATGAGCAGTTCTTC
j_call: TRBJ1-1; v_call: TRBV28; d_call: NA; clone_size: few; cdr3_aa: CASSPGTRRNTEAFF; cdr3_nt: TGTGCCAGCAGTCCCGGGACGCGTCGGAACACTGAAGCTTTCTTT
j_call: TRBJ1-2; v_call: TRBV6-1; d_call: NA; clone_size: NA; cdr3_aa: CASSEGRWGIDGYTF; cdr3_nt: TGTGCCAGCAGTGAAGGACGGTGGGGGATAGATGGCTACACCTTC
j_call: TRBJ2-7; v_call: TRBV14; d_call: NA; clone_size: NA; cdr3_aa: CASSQLDPSYEQYF; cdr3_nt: TGTGCCAGCAGCCAACTCGATCCGTCCTACGAGCAGTACTTC
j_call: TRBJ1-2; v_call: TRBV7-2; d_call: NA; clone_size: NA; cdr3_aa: CASSLGWAESNYGYTF; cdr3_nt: TGTGCCAGCAGCTTAGGGTGGGCCGAGAGTAACTATGGCTACACCTTC
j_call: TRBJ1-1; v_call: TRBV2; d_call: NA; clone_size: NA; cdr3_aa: CASKVASKEAEAFF; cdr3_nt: TGTGCCAGCAAGGTTGCCAGCAAGGAGGCTGAAGCTTTCTTT
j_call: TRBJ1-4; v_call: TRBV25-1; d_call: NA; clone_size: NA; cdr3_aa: CASSDPSGTNEKLFF; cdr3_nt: TGTGCCAGCAGTGACCCGTCGGGAACTAATGAAAAACTGTTTTTT
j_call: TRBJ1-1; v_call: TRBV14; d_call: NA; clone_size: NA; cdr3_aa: CASSQDPPHAEAFF; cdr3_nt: TGTGCCAGCAGCCAAGATCCCCCCCATGCTGAAGCTTTCTTT
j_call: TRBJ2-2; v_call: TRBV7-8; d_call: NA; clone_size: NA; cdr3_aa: CASSFGGAPGELFF; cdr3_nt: TGTGCCAGCAGCTTTGGTGGGGCACCCGGGGAGCTGTTTTTT
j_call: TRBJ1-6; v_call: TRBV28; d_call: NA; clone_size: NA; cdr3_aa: CASSRVSDNSPLHF; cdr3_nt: TGTGCCAGCAGTCGGGTTTCAGATAATTCACCCCTCCACTTT
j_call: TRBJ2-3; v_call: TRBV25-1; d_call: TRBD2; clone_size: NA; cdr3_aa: CASSSGGRPTQYF; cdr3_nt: TGTGCCAGCTCTTCGGGAGGACGCCCAACGCAGTATTTT